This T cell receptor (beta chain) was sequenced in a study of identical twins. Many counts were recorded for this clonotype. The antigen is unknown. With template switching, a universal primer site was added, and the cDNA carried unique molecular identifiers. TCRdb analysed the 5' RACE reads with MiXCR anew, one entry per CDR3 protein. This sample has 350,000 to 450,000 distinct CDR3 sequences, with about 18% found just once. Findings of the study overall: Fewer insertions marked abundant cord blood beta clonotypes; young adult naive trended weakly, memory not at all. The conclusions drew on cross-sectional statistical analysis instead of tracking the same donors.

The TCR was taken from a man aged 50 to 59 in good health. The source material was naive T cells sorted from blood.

CDR3 amino acids: CSATRTGISYGYTF. The CDR3 nucleotides read TGCAGTGCAACCCGGACAGGAATTAGCTATGGCTACACCTTC. The rearrangement uses TRBV20-1 and TRBJ1-2; 7 bases agree with TRBD1. V gave up 6 bases and J gave up 4 bases; unmatched junction bases: 11. Germline CDR1 and CDR2: DFQATT and SNEGSKA (reference sequence). There are 14 residues in the CDR3.